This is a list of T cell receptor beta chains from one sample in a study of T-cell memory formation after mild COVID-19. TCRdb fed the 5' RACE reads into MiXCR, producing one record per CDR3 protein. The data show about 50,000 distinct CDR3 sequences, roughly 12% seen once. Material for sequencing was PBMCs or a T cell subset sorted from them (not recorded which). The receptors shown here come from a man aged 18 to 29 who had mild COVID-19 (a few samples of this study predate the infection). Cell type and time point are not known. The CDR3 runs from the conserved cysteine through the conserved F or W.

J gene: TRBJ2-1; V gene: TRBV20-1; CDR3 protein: CSADGLDNEQFF
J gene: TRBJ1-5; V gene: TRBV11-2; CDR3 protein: CASSLVGGKDQPQHF
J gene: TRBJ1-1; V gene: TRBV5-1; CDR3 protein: CASSLGRGVGNTEAFF
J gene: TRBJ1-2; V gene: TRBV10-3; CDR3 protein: CAISGLGTANYGYTF
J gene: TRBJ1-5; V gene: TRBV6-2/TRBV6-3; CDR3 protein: CASSGQGRDQPQHF
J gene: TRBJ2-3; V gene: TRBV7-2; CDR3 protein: CASSARTIPDTQYF
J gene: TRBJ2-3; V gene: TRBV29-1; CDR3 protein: CSVDLSGGTPQYF
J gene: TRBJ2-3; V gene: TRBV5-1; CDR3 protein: CASSLGPRSGGTDTQYF
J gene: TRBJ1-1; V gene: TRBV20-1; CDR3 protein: CSAPRLGRWDTEAFF
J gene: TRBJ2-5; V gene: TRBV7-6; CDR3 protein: CASSLGGAGSETQYF
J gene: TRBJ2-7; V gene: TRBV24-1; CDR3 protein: CATRTGGHSDEQYF